A selection of T cell receptor beta chains follows, all from one sample in a study of cytomegalovirus exposure and HLA in healthy donors. This table comes from immunoSEQ multiplex PCR, and its TCRdb copy is limited to in-frame clones, with some not included. The sample contains some 130,000 clones, around 73% of which appear only once. The material sequenced was PBMCs. The receptor set was obtained from a female donor in good health and CMV-seronegative. CDR3s include the opening cysteine and the closing phenylalanine or tryptophan. D genes are given only for firm matches. Not every row has a clone size; where given, it reads once, few, many or a size class.

clone size	V gene	J gene	D gene	CDR3 DNA	CDR3 protein
.	TRBV30	TRBJ1-2	TRBD1	TGTGCCGGAAAACAGGGGAATCTTGGGTATGGCTACACCTTC	CAGKQGNLGYGYTF
.	TRBV10-3	TRBJ2-3	TRBD2	TGTGCCATCAGTTCTAGCGGGAGGGCGGATACGCAGTATTTT	CAISSSGRADTQYF
.	TRBV5-6	TRBJ1-5	TRBD1	TGTGCCAGCAGCCTTAGGGACAGGGGGCGGGGTAGCAATCAGCCCCAGCATTTT	CASSLRDRGRGSNQPQHF
.	TRBV5-1	TRBJ2-7	TRBD1	TGCGCCAGCAGCAAACAGGGGGACGACGAGCAGTACTTC	CASSKQGDDEQYF
.	TRBV27	TRBJ2-1	.	TGTGCCAGCAGTTTACTAGAAAGGTACAATGAGCAGTTCTTC	CASSLLERYNEQFF
.	TRBV9	TRBJ2-5	.	TGTGCCAGCAGCCTCGCCGGCGGGCAGGGGGAGACCCAGTACTTC	CASSLAGGQGETQYF
.	TRBV5-4	TRBJ2-1	.	TGTGCCAGCAGCCAGTCCGTTAATGAGCAGTTCTTC	CASSQSVNEQFF
.	TRBV6-5	TRBJ1-4	.	TGTGCCAGCAGTTTCGGGACGCCCAGGGGTGAAAAACTGTTTTTT	CASSFGTPRGEKLFF
.	TRBV28	TRBJ2-5	.	TGTGCCAGCAGTTTATCAGGGGAAGAGACCCAGTACTTC	CASSLSGEETQYF
.	TRBV6-6	TRBJ2-7	TRBD2	TGTGCCAGCAGACGTAGCGGGGAGAGCTCCTACGAGCAGTACTTC	CASRRSGESSYEQYF
.	TRBV2	TRBJ2-1	.	TGTGCCAGCCGGACAGAGGGGGAGCAGTTCTTC	CASRTEGEQFF
.	TRBV7-8	TRBJ2-7	.	TGTGCCAGCAGCTTTAGGACAGACCCGGGGTACGAGCAGTACTTC	CASSFRTDPGYEQYF
.	TRBV28	TRBJ2-7	.	TGTGCCAGCACCACAACGGGAGCTAGCATTAGCTACGAGCAGTACTTC	CASTTTGASISYEQYF
.	TRBV4-3	TRBJ2-7	.	TGCGCCAGCAGCCCTCGCGGGGCCTCCTACGAGCAGTACTTC	CASSPRGASYEQYF
.	TRBV5-4	TRBJ2-7	TRBD1	TGTGCCAGCAGCTCCCGGGACAGGCAAACCGAGGAGCAGTACTTC	CASSSRDRQTEEQYF
.	TRBV7-2	TRBJ1-1	.	TGTGCCAGCAGCTTAGAAGGGGGCACTGAAGCTTTCTTT	CASSLEGGTEAFF
once	TRBV6-5	TRBJ2-1	TRBD2	TGTGCCAGCAGTTGGCAAGCGGGAGGGAACAATGAGCAGTTCTTC	CASSWQAGGNNEQFF
few	TRBV5-4	TRBJ1-4	.	TGTGCCAGCAGCTTGGGTAATCCTAATGAAAAACTGTTTTTT	CASSLGNPNEKLFF
.	TRBV5-4	TRBJ2-3	TRBD1	TGTGCCAGCAGCTTGGGACAGGGTTTTGATACGCAGTATTTT	CASSLGQGFDTQYF
.	TRBV7-2	TRBJ1-1	TRBD1	TGTGCCAGCAGCCCCAATCCGGGAGGGGGCGCCTCTGAAGCTTTCTTT	CASSPNPGGGASEAFF
.	TRBV7-6	TRBJ2-7	TRBD1	TGTGCCAGCAGCTTAGACTGGACAGGGGCCTACGAGCAGTACTTC	CASSLDWTGAYEQYF
.	TRBV7-6	TRBJ1-1	.	TGTGCCAGCAGTCAGGTGAACACTGAAGCTTTCTTT	CASSQVNTEAFF
.	TRBV30	TRBJ1-5	.	TGTGCCTGGAGTGTACAAACAGGCCATAGCAATCAGCCCCAGCATTTT	CAWSVQTGHSNQPQHF
.	TRBV11-2	TRBJ1-4	TRBD1	TGTGCCAGCAGCTTCGGACAGGGAGAGTTTGAAAAACTGTTTTTT	CASSFGQGEFEKLFF
.	TRBV4-3	TRBJ2-7	.	TGCGCCAGCAGCCAAGGTAGGAGACAGGTCTCCTACGAGCAGTACTTC	CASSQGRRQVSYEQYF